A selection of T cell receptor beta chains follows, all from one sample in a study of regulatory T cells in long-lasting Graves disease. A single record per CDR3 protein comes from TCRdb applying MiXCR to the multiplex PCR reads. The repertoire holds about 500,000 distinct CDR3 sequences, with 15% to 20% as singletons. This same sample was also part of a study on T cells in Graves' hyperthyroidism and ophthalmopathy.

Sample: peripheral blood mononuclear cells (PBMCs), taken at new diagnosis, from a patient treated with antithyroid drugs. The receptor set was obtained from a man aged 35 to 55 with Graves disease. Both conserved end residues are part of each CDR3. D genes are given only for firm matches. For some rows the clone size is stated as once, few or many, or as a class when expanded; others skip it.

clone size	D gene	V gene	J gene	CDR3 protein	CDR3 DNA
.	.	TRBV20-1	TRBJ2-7	CSARDRLGEQYF	TGCAGTGCTAGAGACAGGTTAGGGGAGCAGTACTTC
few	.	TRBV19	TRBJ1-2	CASSIDNSYGYTF	TGTGCCAGTAGTATAGATAACAGCTATGGCTACACCTTC
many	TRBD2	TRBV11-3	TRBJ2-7	CASSLGASGRLYEQYF	TGTGCCAGCAGCTTAGGGGCTAGCGGGAGGCTCTACGAGCAGTACTTC
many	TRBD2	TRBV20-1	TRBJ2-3	CSATPLAVSTDTQYF	TGCAGTGCTACCCCACTAGCGGTCAGCACAGATACGCAGTATTTT
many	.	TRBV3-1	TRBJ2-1	CASGMSGLYNEQFF	TGTGCCAGCGGAATGAGCGGGCTCTACAATGAGCAGTTCTTC
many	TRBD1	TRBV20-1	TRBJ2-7	CSARDPGQGPEQYF	TGCAGTGCTAGAGATCCGGGACAGGGTCCCGAGCAGTACTTC
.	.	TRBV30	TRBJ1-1	CAWAIGAFF	TGTGCCTGGGCCATCGGAGCTTTCTTT
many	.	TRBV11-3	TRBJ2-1	CASSLVLVGHEQFF	TGTGCCAGCAGCTTAGTTTTGGTCGGCCATGAGCAGTTCTTC
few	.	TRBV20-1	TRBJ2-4	CSARGDSNPNIQYF	TGCAGTGCTAGGGGGGACTCCAACCCAAACATTCAGTACTTC
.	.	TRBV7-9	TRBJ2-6	CASSRARAGANVLTF	TGTGCCAGCAGTCGAGCCCGGGCTGGGGCCAACGTCCTGACTTTC
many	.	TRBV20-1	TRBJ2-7	CSALDLSYEQYF	TGCAGTGCACTGGACTTGTCCTACGAGCAGTACTTC
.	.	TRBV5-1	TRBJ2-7	CASSLVGASAYEQYF	TGCGCCAGCAGCTTGGTAGGAGCGTCAGCCTACGAGCAGTACTTC
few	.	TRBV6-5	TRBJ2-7	CASSSPPGTRTYEQYF	TGTGCCAGCAGTTCCCCCCCCGGGACTCGAACCTACGAGCAGTACTTC
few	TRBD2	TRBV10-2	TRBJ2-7	CASSEGRLAGFYEQYF	TGCGCCAGCAGTGAAGGGCGACTAGCGGGGTTCTACGAGCAGTACTTC
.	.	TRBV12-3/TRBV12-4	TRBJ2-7	CASTHRGVGYEQYF	TGTGCCAGCACCCACCGCGGAGTAGGCTACGAGCAGTACTTC
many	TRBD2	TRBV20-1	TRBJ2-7	CSAKREAPYEQYF	TGCAGTGCTAAGCGGGAGGCACCCTACGAGCAGTACTTC
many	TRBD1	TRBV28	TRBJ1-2	CASSYGTGLYTF	TGTGCCAGCAGCTACGGGACAGGGCTCTACACCTTC
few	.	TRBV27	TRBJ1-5	CASVIEGPGPQHF	TGTGCCAGCGTCATAGAGGGCCCCGGGCCCCAGCATTTT
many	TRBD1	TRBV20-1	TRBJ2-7	CSAPGQRYEQYF	TGCAGTGCTCCGGGACAGCGGTACGAGCAGTACTTC
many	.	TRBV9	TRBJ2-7	CASSAGPIHEQYF	TGTGCCAGCTCGGCAGGGCCCATCCACGAGCAGTACTTC
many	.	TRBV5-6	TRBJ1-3	CASSLHRISGNTIYF	TGTGCCAGCAGCTTGCACAGGATCTCTGGAAACACCATATATTTT
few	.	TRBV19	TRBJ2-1	CASSARPTRNNEQFF	TGTGCCAGTAGTGCACGACCGACTAGAAACAACGAGCAGTTCTTC
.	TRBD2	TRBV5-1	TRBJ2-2	CASSARSGSYSKDTGELFF	TGCGCCAGCAGCGCCCGCAGCGGGAGTTATTCAAAGGACACCGGGGAGCTGTTTTTT
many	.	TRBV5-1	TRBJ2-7	CASSLGDSEQYF	TGCGCCAGCAGCTTGGGGGATTCCGAGCAGTACTTC
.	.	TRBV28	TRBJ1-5	CASSFWGGRSNQPQHF	TGTGCCAGCAGTTTCTGGGGGGGGCGCAGCAATCAGCCCCAGCATTTT
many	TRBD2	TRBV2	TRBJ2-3	CASETSGRLDTQYF	TGTGCCAGCGAGACTAGCGGGAGACTAGATACGCAGTATTTT
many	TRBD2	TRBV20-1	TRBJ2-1	CSATTGLAGGYNEQFF	TGCAGTGCTACTACCGGACTAGCGGGAGGTTACAATGAGCAGTTCTTC
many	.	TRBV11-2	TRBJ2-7	CASSLYGKSYEQYF	TGTGCCAGCAGCTTGTACGGGAAGTCCTACGAGCAGTACTTC
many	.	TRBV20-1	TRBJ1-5	CSARDAGRDQPQHF	TGCAGTGCTAGAGATGCAGGGCGGGATCAGCCCCAGCATTTT
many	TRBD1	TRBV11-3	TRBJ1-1	CASTSEGGYTEAFF	TGTGCCAGCACCTCTGAAGGGGGCTACACTGAAGCTTTCTTT
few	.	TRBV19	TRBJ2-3	CASSIGLLTDTQYF	TGTGCCAGTAGTATTGGATTACTCACAGATACGCAGTATTTT
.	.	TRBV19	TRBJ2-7	CASLAPDYEQYF	TGTGCCAGCCTCGCACCGGACTACGAGCAGTACTTC
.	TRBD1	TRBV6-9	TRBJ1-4	CGSSYRGREKLFF	TGTGGCAGCAGTTACAGGGGACGGGAAAAACTGTTTTTT
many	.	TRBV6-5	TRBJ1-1	CASSYSLDTEAFF	TGTGCCAGCAGTTACTCGCTGGACACTGAAGCTTTCTTT
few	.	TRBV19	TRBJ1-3	CASSIAGSSGNTIYF	TGTGCCAGTAGTATAGCCGGGAGCTCTGGAAACACCATATATTTT
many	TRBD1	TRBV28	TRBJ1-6	CASSPSPGQGTSPLHF	TGTGCCAGCAGCCCATCCCCGGGACAGGGAACTTCACCCCTCCACTTT
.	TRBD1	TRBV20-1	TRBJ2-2	CSAPDRGAGELFF	TGCAGTGCACCCGACAGGGGGGCCGGGGAGCTGTTTTTT
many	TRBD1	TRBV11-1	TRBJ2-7	CASSPVVGQGFYEQYF	TGTGCCAGCAGCCCAGTTGTGGGACAGGGGTTCTACGAGCAGTACTTC
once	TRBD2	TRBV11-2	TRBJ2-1	CASSAWAGADNEQFF	TGTGCCAGCAGCGCCTGGGCGGGAGCGGACAATGAGCAGTTCTTC
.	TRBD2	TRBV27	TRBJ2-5	CASSLYPPGLAAAQETQYF	TGTGCCAGCAGTCTATACCCCCCGGGGCTAGCGGCCGCCCAAGAGACCCAGTACTTC
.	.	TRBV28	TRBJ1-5	CASSQGGPGNQPQHF	TGTGCCAGCAGCCAGGGTGGCCCGGGCAATCAGCCCCAGCATTTT
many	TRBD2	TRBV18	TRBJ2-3	CASSSLAGGGTDTQYF	TGTGCCAGCTCATCCCTAGCGGGAGGAGGCACAGATACGCAGTATTTT
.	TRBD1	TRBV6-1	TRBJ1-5	CASSVTGGNNQPQHF	TGTGCCAGCAGCGTAACAGGGGGCAATAATCAGCCCCAGCATTTT
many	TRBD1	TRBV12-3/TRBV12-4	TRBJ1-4	CASTRTGGNEKLFF	TGTGCCAGCACCCGGACAGGGGGGAATGAAAAACTGTTTTTT
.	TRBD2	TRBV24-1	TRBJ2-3	CATSDFRAGEDTQYF	TGTGCCACCAGTGATTTCCGGGCGGGAGAGGATACGCAGTATTTT
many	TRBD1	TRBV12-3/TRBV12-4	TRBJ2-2	CASSRRAQGKVTGELFF	TGTGCCAGCAGTCGAAGGGCACAGGGGAAAGTAACCGGGGAGCTGTTTTTT
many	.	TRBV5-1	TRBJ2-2	CASSLVPGTGELFF	TGCGCCAGCAGCTTGGTTCCGGGGACCGGGGAGCTGTTTTTT
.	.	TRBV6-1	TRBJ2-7	CASRPVGQRQYF	TGTGCCAGCAGACCCGTTGGACAGCGCCAGTACTTC